The 2 T cell receptor beta chains below all came from one sample that was sequenced in a study of control samples from healthy donors and cancer patients. Sequenced by immunoSEQ multiplex PCR; TCRdb stores in-frame clones only, minus some. The sample has about 18,000 clones, around 84% seen once. The specimen sequenced was PBMCs. These receptors were taken from a woman in her sixties or seventies with lung cancer.

The chain links TRBV5-5 to TRBJ2-7; D call uncertain. Trimming stripped 4 bases from V and 2 bases from J, with 4 bases between. Germline CDR1 SGHKS, CDR2 YYEKEE (reference sequence). This CDR3 spans 11 amino acids. CDR3 amino acids: CASSQTYEQYF. The CDR3 DNA reads TGTGCCAGCAGCCAGACCTACGAGCAGTACTTC.

The V and J genes are TRBV11-3 and TRBJ2-5; 10 bases match TRBD1. With 1 base clipped from V and 1 base from J, the junction kept 6 bases outside the gene matches. CDR1 and CDR2 from the germline V gene are SGHNT and YENEEA. The CDR3 consists of 17 residues. The CDR3 protein is CASSLGRDRGFQETQYF. CDR3 DNA: TGTGCCAGCAGCTTAGGCCGGGACAGGGGCTTCCAAGAGACCCAGTACTTC.